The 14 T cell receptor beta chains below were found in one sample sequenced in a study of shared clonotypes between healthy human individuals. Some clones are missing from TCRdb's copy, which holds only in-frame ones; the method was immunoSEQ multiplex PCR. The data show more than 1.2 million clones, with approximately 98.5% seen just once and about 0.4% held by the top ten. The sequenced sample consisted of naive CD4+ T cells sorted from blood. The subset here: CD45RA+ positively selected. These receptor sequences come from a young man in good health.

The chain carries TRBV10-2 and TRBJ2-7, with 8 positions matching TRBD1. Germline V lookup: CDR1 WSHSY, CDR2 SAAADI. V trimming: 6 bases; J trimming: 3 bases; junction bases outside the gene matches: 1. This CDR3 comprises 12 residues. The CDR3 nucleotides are TGCGCCAGCAGGGGACAGGTCTACGAGCAGTACTTC. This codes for CASRGQVYEQYF.

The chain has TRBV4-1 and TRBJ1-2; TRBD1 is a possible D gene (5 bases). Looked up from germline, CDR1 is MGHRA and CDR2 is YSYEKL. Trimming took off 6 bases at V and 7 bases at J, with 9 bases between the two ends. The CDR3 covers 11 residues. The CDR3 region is CASRYGTGYTF. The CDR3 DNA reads TGCGCCAGCAGGTATGGGACTGGCTACACCTTC.

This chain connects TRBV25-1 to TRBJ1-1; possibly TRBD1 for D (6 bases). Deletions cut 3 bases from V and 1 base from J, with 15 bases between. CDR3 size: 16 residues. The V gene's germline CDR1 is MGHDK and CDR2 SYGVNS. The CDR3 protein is CASSDHTGQRNTEAFF. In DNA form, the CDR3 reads TGTGCCAGCAGTGATCACACCGGACAGCGGAACACTGAAGCTTTCTTT. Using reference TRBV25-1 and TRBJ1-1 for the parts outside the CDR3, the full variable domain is EADIYQTPRYLVIGTGKKITLECSQTMGHDKMYWYQQDPGMELHLIHYSYGVNSTEKGDLSSESTVSRIRTEHFPLTLESARPSHTSQYLCASSDHTGQRNTEAFFGQGTRLTVV.

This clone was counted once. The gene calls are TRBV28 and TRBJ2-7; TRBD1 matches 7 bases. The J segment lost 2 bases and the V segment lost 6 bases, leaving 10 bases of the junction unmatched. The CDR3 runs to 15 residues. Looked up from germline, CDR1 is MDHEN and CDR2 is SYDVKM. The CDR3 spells CASSPLDRFTYEQYF. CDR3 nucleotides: TGTGCCAGCAGCCCCCTGGACAGGTTCACCTACGAGCAGTACTTC.

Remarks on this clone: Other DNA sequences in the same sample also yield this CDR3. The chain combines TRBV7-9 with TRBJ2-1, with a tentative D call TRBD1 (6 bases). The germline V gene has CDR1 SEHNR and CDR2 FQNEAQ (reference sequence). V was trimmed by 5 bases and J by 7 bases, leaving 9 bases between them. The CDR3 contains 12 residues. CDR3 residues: CASSPGQNEQFF. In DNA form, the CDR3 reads TGTGCCAGCAGCCCTGGACAGAATGAGCAGTTCTTC.

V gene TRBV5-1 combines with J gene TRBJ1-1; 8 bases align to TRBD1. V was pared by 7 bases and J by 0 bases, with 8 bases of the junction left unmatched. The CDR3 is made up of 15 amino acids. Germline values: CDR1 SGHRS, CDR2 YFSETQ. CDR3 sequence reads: CASFPQGALNTEAFF. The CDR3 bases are TGCGCCAGCTTCCCCCAGGGGGCCCTGAACACTGAAGCTTTCTTT.

CDR3 protein: CASSVGQGIPTEAFF. CDR3 nucleotides: TGTGCCAGCAGCGTAGGTCAGGGGATACCCACTGAAGCTTTCTTT. The chain carries TRBV9 and TRBJ1-1, with D perhaps matching TRBD1 (6 bases). Germline-derived CDR1 and CDR2 are SGDLS and YYNGEE. The CDR3 has 15 residues. Trimming removed 0 bases at V and 4 bases at J, with 13 bases between.

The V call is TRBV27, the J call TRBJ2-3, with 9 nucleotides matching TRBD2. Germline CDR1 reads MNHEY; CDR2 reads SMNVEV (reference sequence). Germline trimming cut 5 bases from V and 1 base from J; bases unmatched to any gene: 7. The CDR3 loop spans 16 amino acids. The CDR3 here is CASSPRLAGGTDTQYF. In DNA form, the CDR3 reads TGTGCCAGCAGTCCGCGGTTAGCGGGAGGCACAGATACGCAGTATTTT.

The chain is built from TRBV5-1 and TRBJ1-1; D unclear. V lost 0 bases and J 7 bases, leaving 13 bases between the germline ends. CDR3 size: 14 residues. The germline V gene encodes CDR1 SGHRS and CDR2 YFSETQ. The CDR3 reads CASSLGGIGGEAFF. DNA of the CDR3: TGCGCCAGCAGCTTGGGAGGGATCGGAGGTGAAGCTTTCTTT.

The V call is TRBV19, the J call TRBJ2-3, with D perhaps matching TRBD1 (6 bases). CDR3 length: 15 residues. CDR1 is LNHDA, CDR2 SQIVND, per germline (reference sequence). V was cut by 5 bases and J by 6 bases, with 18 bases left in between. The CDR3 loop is CASSRRDKHGDTQYF. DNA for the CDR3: TGTGCCAGTAGTCGCCGGGACAAACACGGGGATACGCAGTATTTT. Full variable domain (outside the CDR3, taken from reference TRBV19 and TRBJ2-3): DGGITQSPKYLFRKEGQNVTLSCEQNLNHDAMYWYRQDPGQGLRLIYYSQIVNDFQKGDIAEGYSVSREKKESFPLTVTSAQKNPTAFYLCASSRRDKHGDTQYFGPGTRLTVL.

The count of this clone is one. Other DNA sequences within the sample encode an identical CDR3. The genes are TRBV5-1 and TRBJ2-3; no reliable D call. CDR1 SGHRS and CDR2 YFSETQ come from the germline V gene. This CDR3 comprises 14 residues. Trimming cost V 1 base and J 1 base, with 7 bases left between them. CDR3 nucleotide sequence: TGCGCCAGCAGCTTGAGTGCGGGCACAGATACGCAGTATTTT. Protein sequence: CASSLSAGTDTQYF.

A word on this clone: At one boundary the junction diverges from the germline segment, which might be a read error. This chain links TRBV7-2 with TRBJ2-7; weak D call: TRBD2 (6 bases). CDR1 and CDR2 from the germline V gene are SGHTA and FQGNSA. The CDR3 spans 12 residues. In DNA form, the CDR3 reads TGTGCCAGCAGCCTTTTCGGGACTCCTCTTAACTTC. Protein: CASSLFGTPLNF. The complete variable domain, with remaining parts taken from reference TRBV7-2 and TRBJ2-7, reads GAGVSQSPSNKVTEKGKDVELRCDPISGHTALYWYRQSLGQGLEFLIYFQGNSAPDKSGLPSDRFSAERTGGSVSTLTIQRTQQEDSAVYLCASSLFGTPLNFGPGTRLTVT.

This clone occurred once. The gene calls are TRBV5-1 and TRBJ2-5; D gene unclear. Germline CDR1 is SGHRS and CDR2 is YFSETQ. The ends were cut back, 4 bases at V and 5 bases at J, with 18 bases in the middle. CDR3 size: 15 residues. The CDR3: CASSPGRFMGETQYF. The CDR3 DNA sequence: TGCGCCAGCAGCCCCGGACGATTTATGGGGGAGACCCAGTACTTC.

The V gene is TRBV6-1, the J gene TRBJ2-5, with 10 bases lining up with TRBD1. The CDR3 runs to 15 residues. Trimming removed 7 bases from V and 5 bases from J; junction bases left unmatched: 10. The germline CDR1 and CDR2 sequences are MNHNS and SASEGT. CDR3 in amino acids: CASKPGQGRVETQYF. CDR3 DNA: TGTGCCAGCAAGCCGGGACAGGGGCGGGTGGAGACCCAGTACTTC.